One and the same sample provided the 20 T cell receptor beta chains below, sequenced in a study of blood T cell repertoires in COVID-19. The protocol was immunoSEQ multiplex PCR, while the TCRdb copy is restricted to in-frame clones and leaves out a portion. This table holds 290,000 or so clones, around 90% found once. Sequencing was carried out using peripheral blood. The receptors stem from a man younger than 30 with active or convalescent COVID-19.

The V and J genes are TRBV6-6 and TRBJ1-6; TRBD1 is a possible D gene (5 bases). The V end lost 5 bases, the J end lost 7 bases, and 15 bases lay between the germline ends. Per germline, CDR1 MNHNY and CDR2 SVGAGI (reference sequence). This CDR3 region has 15 residues. The CDR3 protein is CASSTQGSVNSPLHF. In nucleotides, the CDR3 is TGTGCCAGCAGTACCCAGGGTTCCGTGAATTCACCCCTCCACTTT.

The chain is built from TRBV6-5 and TRBJ2-1, with a possible D match to TRBD2 (6 bases). The CDR3 is 14 amino acids. Trimming shortened V by 5 bases and J by 4 bases, and 12 bases separated the two germline ends. Germline V gene data show CDR1 as MNHEY and CDR2 as SVGAGI. CDR3 DNA sequence: TGTGCCAGCAGTATCGGGAGAGTGTACAATGAGCAGTTCTTC. Protein sequence: CASSIGRVYNEQFF.

V is TRBV11-2 and J is TRBJ1-2; 7 bases fit TRBD1. Germline V CDR1 and CDR2: SGHAT, FQNNGV. The CDR3 runs to 16 residues. After removal of 5 bases from V and 3 bases from J, the junction contained 12 bases not matched to a gene. CDR3 amino acids: CASSPDRFQPHYGYTF. The CDR3 DNA reads TGTGCCAGCAGCCCGGACAGGTTTCAACCTCACTATGGCTACACCTTC.

The sample holds a few counts of this clone. The genes are TRBV7-3 and TRBJ2-2; 7 positions match TRBD2. CDR1 is SGHTA, CDR2 FQGTGA, per germline. J gave up 0 bases and V 5 bases, and 12 bases lay outside the gene matches. This CDR3 has 18 amino acids. The CDR3 DNA reads as TGTGCCAGCAGCCCTACTAGGCTAGCGGTAACGAACACCGGGGAGCTGTTTTTT. This gives the protein CASSPTRLAVTNTGELFF.

The chain employs TRBV7-9 and TRBJ2-7; possible D gene TRBD2, 6 bases. With 1 base removed from V and 6 bases from J, the gap between germline ends came to 7 bases. Germline CDR1 SEHNR, CDR2 FQNEAQ (reference sequence). The CDR3 loop spans 12 amino acids. The CDR3 is CASSLGGGEQYF. In DNA form, the CDR3 reads TGTGCCAGCAGCTTAGGGGGAGGCGAGCAGTACTTC.

The genes are TRBV19 and TRBJ2-1, with D possibly matching TRBD1 (5 bases). V was trimmed by 7 bases and J by 2 bases, leaving 12 bases between them. CDR3 length: 14 residues. The V gene's germline CDR1 is LNHDA and CDR2 SQIVND (reference sequence). The CDR3 sequence: CASTSAGTYNEQFF. CDR3 DNA: TGTGCCAGTACCTCAGCAGGGACCTACAATGAGCAGTTCTTC.

The chain uses TRBV5-4 and TRBJ2-6; 9 bases are shared with TRBD1. V was pared by 3 bases and J by 4 bases, with 8 bases of the junction left unmatched. The CDR3 is 17 amino acids. The germline CDR1 and CDR2 sequences are SGHNT and YYREEE (reference sequence). For the CDR3, the DNA is TGTGCCAGCAGCTCCCCGGGACAGGGACCGGGGGCCAACGTCCTGACTTTC. This encodes CASSSPGQGPGANVLTF.

This chain uses TRBV21-1 with TRBJ1-3; TRBD1 is taken as the D call from the table, unchecked against the DNA. TRBV21-1 is tagged as a pseudogene. CDR3 size: 17 residues. The CDR3 coding sequence is TGTGCCAGCAGCAAAGCGAAGACAGGGCACACTGGAAACACCATATATTTT. It encodes CASSKAKTGHTGNTIYF.

With regard to this clone: The sample contains more than one DNA sequence encoding this CDR3. This sequence joins TRBV6-6 and TRBJ2-6; D is undetermined. V lost 5 bases and J 0 bases, leaving 8 bases between the germline ends. The CDR3 has 15 residues. Germline lookup yields CDR1 MNHNY and CDR2 SVGAGI (reference sequence). The CDR3 coding sequence is TGTGCCAGCAGTCGTCGGAGCTCTGGGGCCAACGTCCTGACTTTC. This codes for CASSRRSSGANVLTF.

This clone was recorded only once. The CDR3 DNA follows: TGTGCCAGCAGTTACTCGAGGGACGGGGGGCGCGACGGGCAGTACTTC. It yields the protein CASSYSRDGGRDGQYF. This chain links TRBV6-5 with TRBJ2-7; a weak D match, TRBD2 (7 bases). Germline CDR1 is MNHEY and CDR2 is SVGAGI. The length of the CDR3 is 16 residues. Trimming left V 0 bases short and J 9 bases short, with 21 bases between.

The chain carries TRBV12-5 and TRBJ2-5; a weak D match, TRBD2 (7 bases). Germline V gives CDR1 LGHNT, CDR2 FRNRAP. The CDR3 sequence is 14 residues long. V was shortened by 7 bases and J by 0 bases, with 12 bases between the two germline ends. The CDR3 coding sequence is TGTGCTAGTGTAGGGGGGAGGGACCAAGAGACCCAGTACTTC. As protein: CASVGGRDQETQYF.

The CDR3: CATQGTEENIQYF. CDR3 nucleotides: TGTGCCACCCAGGGGACAGAAGAAAACATTCAGTACTTC. This chain joins TRBV10-3 and TRBJ2-4; TRBD1 agrees at 7 bases. The CDR3 is 13 amino acids. V dropped 10 bases and J dropped 5; count of bases not matched to a gene: 8. Germline CDR1 is ENHRY and CDR2 is SYGVKD.

The chain uses TRBV11-1 and TRBJ2-2; 7 bases agree with TRBD2. The length of the CDR3 is 16 residues. CDR1 is SGHAT and CDR2 is FQDESV in the germline V gene (reference sequence). V was pared by 3 bases and J by 5 bases, with 9 bases of the junction left unmatched. The CDR3 coding sequence is TGTGCCAGCAGCTTTACCACCGGGGGAGGGACCGGGGAGCTGTTTTTT. Its protein is CASSFTTGGGTGELFF. Drawing the rest from reference TRBV11-1 and TRBJ2-2, the complete variable domain is EAEVAQSPRYKITEKSQAVAFWCDPISGHATLYWYRQILGQGPELLVQFQDESVVDDSQLPKDRFSAERLKGVDSTLKIQPAELGDSAMYLCASSFTTGGGTGELFFGEGSRLTVL.

This clone was recorded only once. This sequence joins TRBV28 and TRBJ1-3; D remains unclear. The CDR3 sequence is 11 residues long. Germline V lookup: CDR1 MDHEN, CDR2 SYDVKM. V was trimmed by 6 bases and J by 5 bases, leaving 5 bases between them. In DNA form, the CDR3 reads TGTGCCAGCAGGTATAGAAACACCATATATTTT. This translates into CASRYRNTIYF.

V usage is TRBV2 and J usage is TRBJ2-2; 8 bases line up with TRBD2. J gave up 5 bases and V 10 bases, and 9 bases lay outside the gene matches. The CDR3 is made up of 14 amino acids. The germline V gene has CDR1 SNHLY and CDR2 FYNNEI. The CDR3 here is CAILRAGETGELFF. In DNA form, the CDR3 reads TGTGCCATCTTAAGAGCGGGAGAAACCGGGGAGCTGTTTTTT.

The chain carries TRBV7-2 and TRBJ2-7; D is ambiguous. With 3 bases removed from V and 6 bases from J, the gap between germline ends came to 12 bases. Germline V CDR1 and CDR2: SGHTA, FQGNSA. The CDR3 extends over 13 amino acids. CDR3 coding DNA: TGTGCCAGCAGCTTCGATACTTTCCTCGAGCAGTACTTC. This codes for CASSFDTFLEQYF.

This chain uses TRBV27 with TRBJ2-7; 7 nucleotides line up with TRBD1. CDR3 length equals 15 residues. Trimming took 6 bases from V and 1 from J; bases not matched to a gene: 9. The germline gives CDR1 MNHEY, CDR2 SMNVEV (reference sequence). CDR3 bases: TGTGCCAGCAGCCCGGACAGGTCAGGGTCCTACGAGCAGTACTTC. The encoded protein is CASSPDRSGSYEQYF.

The V and J genes are TRBV7-9 and TRBJ1-2, with a weak D call TRBD1 (5 bases). The ends were cut back, 5 bases at V and 6 bases at J, with 10 bases in the middle. The CDR3 length is 12 residues. Germline V gene sequence: CDR1 SEHNR, CDR2 FQNEAQ (reference sequence). The CDR3 bases are TGTGCCAGCAGCGCGGGAGGGGATGGCTACACCTTC. Amino acid sequence: CASSAGGDGYTF.

The CDR3 region is CASTPASRTGELFF. The CDR3 bases are TGTGCCAGCACCCCGGCTAGCCGCACCGGGGAGCTGTTTTTT. V usage is TRBV27 and J usage is TRBJ2-2; maybe TRBD2 (5 bases). V was shortened by 7 bases and J by 4 bases, with 13 bases between the two germline ends. Germline loops: CDR1 MNHEY, CDR2 SMNVEV (reference sequence). The CDR3 runs to 14 residues.

This clone was observed a single time. This chain joins TRBV7-9 and TRBJ2-1, with D perhaps matching TRBD1 (5 bases). The CDR3 loop spans 14 amino acids. CDR1 and CDR2 (germline): SEHNR, FQNEAQ (reference sequence). V lost 5 bases to trimming and J lost 10 bases, with 18 bases between them. The CDR3 DNA is TGTGCCAGCAGCCCAGCCCCAGGGTCCGCCGAGCAGTTCTTC. It is translated as CASSPAPGSAEQFF.